These T cell receptor beta chains were read from a single sample in a study of blood T cell repertoires in COVID-19. The assay was immunoSEQ multiplex PCR, and TCRdb's table has in-frame clones only and misses some. The data show 86,000 or so clones, approximately 89% seen once. The specimen was peripheral blood. Every receptor here comes from a man aged 45 to 65 with active or convalescent COVID-19. Each CDR3 is given with its conserved first and last residue. D genes are given only for firm matches. Part of the rows lack a size; the others show once, few, many or a class for expanded clones.

size,V,D,J,DNA,CDR3
NA,TRBV7-2,NA,TRBJ2-5,TGTGCCACCGCGAGGAGTGAGACCCAGTACTTC,CATARSETQYF
NA,TRBV28,NA,TRBJ1-2,TGTGCCAGCAGTCCCGGACAAACCTATGGCTACACCTTC,CASSPGQTYGYTF
NA,TRBV28,NA,TRBJ2-5,TGTGCCAGCAGTAGTACAGGGTTAAAAAGAGAGACCCAGTACTTC,CASSSTGLKRETQYF
NA,TRBV27,TRBD1,TRBJ2-2,TGTGCCAGCAGCGACAGGGGTCGCACCGGGGAGCTGTTTTTT,CASSDRGRTGELFF
many,TRBV2,TRBD1,TRBJ1-5,TGTGCCAGCAGCAGATTACAGGGGGCTGAGCAGCCCCAGCATTTT,CASSRLQGAEQPQHF
NA,TRBV10-2,NA,TRBJ1-1,TGCGCCAGCAGTGAGACGGGGGGTACTGAAGCTTTCTTT,CASSETGGTEAFF
NA,TRBV5-6,TRBD2,TRBJ2-2,TGTGCCAGCAGTCCTTCTAGCGGGGCGAACACCGGGGAGCTGTTTTTT,CASSPSSGANTGELFF
NA,TRBV11-2,TRBD1,TRBJ2-3,TGTGCCAGCAGCCAGACCACAGGGGGAGATACGCAGTATTTT,CASSQTTGGDTQYF
NA,TRBV10-1,NA,TRBJ2-2,TGCGCCAGCAGTGAGTCGACGACAGAAACCGGGGAGCTGTTTTTT,CASSESTTETGELFF
NA,TRBV6-1,TRBD2,TRBJ2-1,TGTGCCAGCAGTGCCTATCTAGCGGGGGCTAACTACAATGAGCAGTTCTTC,CASSAYLAGANYNEQFF
NA,TRBV29-1,TRBD2,TRBJ2-3,TGCAGCGTTACTAGCGGGGGGGGCACAGATACGCAGTATTTT,CSVTSGGGTDTQYF
NA,TRBV15,NA,TRBJ2-6,TGTGCCACCAGCAGAGATCAGGGAAGCGGGGCCAACGTCCTGACTTTC,CATSRDQGSGANVLTF
NA,TRBV20-1,NA,TRBJ1-4,TGCAGTGCCTTCCTTAATGAAAAACTGTTTTTT,CSAFLNEKLFF
NA,TRBV6-5,TRBD1,TRBJ2-2,TGTGCCAGCAGTTACAGGGGCAGGGGGCGCGACGGGGAGCTGTTTTTT,CASSYRGRGRDGELFF
NA,TRBV5-1,TRBD1,TRBJ2-2,TGCGCCAGCAGCCTCCTGGGGACAGCGAACACCGGGGAGCTGTTTTTT,CASSLLGTANTGELFF
few,TRBV30,NA,TRBJ2-7,TGTGCCTGGAGCTCCTCCTACGAGCAGTACTTC,CAWSSSYEQYF
NA,TRBV30,TRBD2,TRBJ2-3,TGTGCCTGGAGAACTAGCGGGGGGGCAGATACGCAGTATTTT,CAWRTSGGADTQYF
NA,TRBV3-1/TRBV3-2,NA,TRBJ2-5,TGTGCCAGCAGCCAAGTCGATTTACGGGGAGAGACCCAGTACTTC,CASSQVDLRGETQYF
NA,TRBV28,NA,TRBJ1-1,TGTGCCAGCAGTCCCCAAGACTTAATCGATGAAGCTTTCTTT,CASSPQDLIDEAFF
NA,TRBV28,TRBD1,TRBJ1-6,TGTGCCAGCAGACGCGGGACAGGCCATAATTCACCCCTCCACTTT,CASRRGTGHNSPLHF
few,TRBV23-1,TRBD1,TRBJ1-1,TGCGCCAGCAGCGGGACAGAACTCATGAACACTGAAGCTTTCTTT,CASSGTELMNTEAFF
NA,TRBV5-6,NA,TRBJ1-1,TGTGCCAGCAGCGAGGGGAACACTGAAGCTTTCTTT,CASSEGNTEAFF
NA,TRBV3-1/TRBV3-2,TRBD1,TRBJ1-3,TGTGCCAGCAGCCAATTCACAGGGGGCTCTGGAAACACCATATATTTT,CASSQFTGGSGNTIYF
NA,TRBV5-1,TRBD2,TRBJ2-5,TGCGCCAGCAGCTTTAGCGGGGGTCAAGAGACCCAGTACTTC,CASSFSGGQETQYF
NA,TRBV3-1/TRBV3-2,NA,TRBJ1-5,TGTGCCAGCAGCCAAGTGGGGGGGACTGCCGGCAATCAGCCCCAGCATTTT,CASSQVGGTAGNQPQHF
NA,TRBV7-2,TRBD1,TRBJ2-1,TGTGCCAGCAGCTTAGCCCCGGGACAGGGAGTCGATGAGCAGTTCTTC,CASSLAPGQGVDEQFF
NA,TRBV6-5,TRBD1,TRBJ1-2,TGTGCCAGCACCGAAAGACAGGGGAACTATGGCTACACCTTC,CASTERQGNYGYTF
NA,TRBV11-2,NA,TRBJ1-2,TGTGCCAGCAGCTTAGCACAGGGAAATGGCTACACCTTC,CASSLAQGNGYTF
NA,TRBV19,NA,TRBJ1-1,TGTGCCAGTAGTTCGGGGTTGAACACTGAAGCTTTCTTT,CASSSGLNTEAFF
NA,TRBV11-2,NA,TRBJ2-3,TGTGCCAGCAGCTTAGGCGGCAGTCGCACAGATACGCAGTATTTT,CASSLGGSRTDTQYF
NA,TRBV11-3,NA,TRBJ2-5,TGTGCCAGCAGCTTACGAGGGCCGCCAGAGACCCAGTACTTC,CASSLRGPPETQYF
NA,TRBV18,TRBD2,TRBJ2-5,TGTGCCAGCTCACCGCCGACTAGCGGGGGAGAGACCCAGTACTTC,CASSPPTSGGETQYF
NA,TRBV12-2,NA,TRBJ1-1,TGTGCAAGTCGCTTAGCGCGATTAGGGGAGGGTGAAGCTTTCTTT,CASRLARLGEGEAFF
NA,TRBV7-9,NA,TRBJ1-2,TGTGCCAGCAGCTTAGATGCTGCGCCCAACTATGGCTACACCTTC,CASSLDAAPNYGYTF
few,TRBV5-1,NA,TRBJ2-3,TGCGCCAGCCGCTTCGAGGGTGCAGATACGCAGTATTTT,CASRFEGADTQYF
NA,TRBV28,TRBD1,TRBJ2-7,TGTGCCAGCAGGGGGCCTCGACAGGGTGACCCCTACGAGCAGTACTTC,CASRGPRQGDPYEQYF
NA,TRBV11-2,NA,TRBJ1-2,TGTGCCAGCAGCTCTCAGGGATCCGGCATGGGGGGCTACACCTTC,CASSSQGSGMGGYTF
once,TRBV5-1,NA,TRBJ2-5,TGCGCCAGCAGTAGAGGGCCTACGCAAGAGACCCAGTACTTC,CASSRGPTQETQYF
once,TRBV29-1,NA,TRBJ1-1,TGCAGCGTTCTCGGCAGGGTATCGAACACTGAAGCTTTCTTT,CSVLGRVSNTEAFF
NA,TRBV7-8,TRBD1,TRBJ1-1,TGTGCCAGCAGCTTTGGGTGGGACAGGGTGAACACTGAAGCTTTCTTT,CASSFGWDRVNTEAFF
few,TRBV27,NA,TRBJ1-3,TGTGCCAGCAGTTTGGACAGAGGAAACACCATATATTTT,CASSLDRGNTIYF
NA,TRBV7-2,NA,TRBJ2-2,TGTGCCAGCAGCCCCTCCGGGGAGCTGTTTTTT,CASSPSGELFF
NA,TRBV15,TRBD1,TRBJ1-6,TGTGCCACCAGCAGAGATTTGACGACAGGGGGCAGGATATATAATTCACCCCTCCACTTT,CATSRDLTTGGRIYNSPLHF
NA,TRBV19,TRBD1,TRBJ1-6,TGTGCCAGTAGTATAGACGGGACAGGGATCGGTTCACCCCTCCACTTT,CASSIDGTGIGSPLHF
NA,TRBV30,TRBD1,TRBJ1-1,TGTGCCTGGAGAGAACAGGGGGCTCCTGAAGCTTTCTTT,CAWREQGAPEAFF
NA,TRBV5-1,TRBD2,TRBJ2-3,TGCGCCAGCAGCTTGACCCCAACTAGCGGGGGCGATACGCAGTATTTT,CASSLTPTSGGDTQYF
NA,TRBV21-1,NA,TRBJ2-3,TGTGCCAGCAGCAATTGGGTAGCGGGGCAGCATGGAGATACGCAGTATTTT,CASSNWVAGQHGDTQYF
few,TRBV5-1,NA,TRBJ2-1,TGCGCCAGCAGCCAGGCGGGACAGCGAACATCGTACAATGAGCAGTTCTTC,CASSQAGQRTSYNEQFF
NA,TRBV6-1,NA,TRBJ1-4,TGTGCCAGCAGTGAGACGCCGGGCGGGGGTGAAAAACTGTTTTTT,CASSETPGGGEKLFF
few,TRBV7-7,NA,TRBJ2-1,TGTGCCAGCAGCCCCGGGATCTACAATGAGCAGTTCTTC,CASSPGIYNEQFF
NA,TRBV30,TRBD1,TRBJ1-1,TGTGCCTGGGACAGGGTGGTGAACACTGAAGCTTTCTTT,CAWDRVVNTEAFF
NA,TRBV19,NA,TRBJ2-7,TGTGCCAGTAGTGCCCGTTTTCAAGCTACCTACGAGCAGTACTTC,CASSARFQATYEQYF